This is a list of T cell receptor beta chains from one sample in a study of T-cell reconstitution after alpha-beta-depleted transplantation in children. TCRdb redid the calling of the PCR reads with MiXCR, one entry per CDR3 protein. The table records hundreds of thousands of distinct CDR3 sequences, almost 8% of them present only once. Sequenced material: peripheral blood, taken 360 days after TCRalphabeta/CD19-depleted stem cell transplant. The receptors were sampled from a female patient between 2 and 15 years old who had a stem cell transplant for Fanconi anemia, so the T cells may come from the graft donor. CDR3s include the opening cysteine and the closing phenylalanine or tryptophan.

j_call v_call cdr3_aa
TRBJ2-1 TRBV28 CASWDSGTGKFF
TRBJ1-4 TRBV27 CASASVATNEKLFF
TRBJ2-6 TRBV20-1 CSARVESWGAGANVLTF
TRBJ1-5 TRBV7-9 CASSPGTGMNQPQHF
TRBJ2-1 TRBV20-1 CSARDLWRGENEQFF
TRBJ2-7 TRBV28 CASSFPGQALSYEQYF
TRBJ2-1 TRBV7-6 CASSFYRSKSWGGPTCGNEQFF
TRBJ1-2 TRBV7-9 CASSRGVPSNYGYTF
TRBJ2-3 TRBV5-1 CASRGTVYTDTQYF
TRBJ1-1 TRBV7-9 CASSLGGPNTEAFF
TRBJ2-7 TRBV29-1 CSVRGGRDRAYEQYF
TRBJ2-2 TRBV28 CASSSRGELFF